This passage covers 27 T cell receptor beta chains from one sample sequenced in a study of T cells in Graves' hyperthyroidism and ophthalmopathy (dated by TCRdb to about 2019). Libraries were made using multiplex PCR. The sequencer listed for this sample is Illumina HiSeq 2000. The TCR beta CDR3 regions were amplified from RNA transcripts. The first round of RT-PCR for the TCR CDR3 was performed with the HTBI primer set and the Qiagen OneStep RT-PCR kit. TCRdb's own reprocessing of the public reads used fastp at Q25 and MiXCR and kept productive beta chains. Under each unique CDR3 protein, matching rows form one entry showing the most common genes and DNA. Across this sample there are approximately 510,000 distinct CDR3 sequences, with less than 25% seen only once. The ten top clones hold around 27% of the sample. The sample was blood. The receptors here all came from a man between 18 and 29 years old with Graves' hyperthyroidism.

This clonotype showed up just a few times. At one boundary the junction diverges from the germline segment, which might be a read error. The chain couples TRBV4-3 to TRBJ2-6, with D maybe TRBD2 (6 bases). The CDR3 loop spans 17 amino acids. Germline values: CDR1 LGHNA, CDR2 YSLEER. The CDR3 bases are TGCGCCAGCAGCCTGTTTAACAGCGGTGGAGGGGCCAACGCCCTGACTTTC. Residues: CASSLFNSGGGANALTF.

In its sample, this clonotype was seen many times. The chain uses TRBV4-2 and TRBJ1-2, with D hard to call. This CDR3 region has 15 residues. Looked up from germline, CDR1 is LGHNA and CDR2 is YNFKEQ. Between the trimmed V and J ends, which lost 0 bases and 5 bases, there was a span of 13 bases. The CDR3 nucleotides read TGTGCCAGCAGCCAAGATATTGGCAGCAGTTATGGCTACACCTTC. This encodes CASSQDIGSSYGYTF.

This clonotype was recorded many times. This chain links TRBV28 with TRBJ1-1; TRBD1 matches at 8 bases. Per the germline V gene, CDR1 is MDHEN and CDR2 is SYDVKM. Trimming cost V 7 bases and J 0 bases; bases outside gene matches: 13. The CDR3 length is 17 residues. The CDR3 DNA reads as TGTGCCAGCAAGGTCCAGGGGGCGCGGAAAATGAACACTGAAGCTTTCTTT. Its translation: CASKVQGARKMNTEAFF. The whole variable domain, filled in from reference TRBV28 and TRBJ1-1, reads DVKVTQSSRYLVKRTGEKVFLECVQDMDHENMFWYRQDPGLGLRLIYFSYDVKMKEKGDIPEGYSVSREKKERFSLILESASTNQTSMYLCASKVQGARKMNTEAFFGQGTRLTVV.

This clonotype was observed many times. The chain is built from TRBV28 and TRBJ2-7; D may be TRBD1 (5 bases). Trimming took off 5 bases at V and 4 bases at J, with 18 bases between the two ends. Per germline, CDR1 MDHEN and CDR2 SYDVKM. The CDR3 is 15 residues long. The CDR3 spells CASSPKTEMNYEQYF. The CDR3 nucleotides read TGTGCCAGCAGTCCAAAGACAGAGATGAATTACGAGCAGTACTTC.

This clonotype was recorded many times. This chain joins TRBV10-3 and TRBJ2-7; 8 nucleotides align to TRBD1. Germline CDR1 reads ENHRY; CDR2 reads SYGVKD. The CDR3 contains 12 residues. V was clipped by 4 bases and J by 4 bases; unmatched bases: 0. The CDR3 here is CAISGQGYEQYF. Here the CDR3 DNA reads TGTGCCATCAGTGGACAGGGGTACGAGCAGTACTTC.

This clonotype was counted a few times. The V and J genes are TRBV5-1 and TRBJ1-1; 7 bases map to TRBD1. The germline V gene encodes CDR1 SGHRS and CDR2 YFSETQ. V lost 4 bases to trimming and J lost 1 base; unmatched junction nucleotides: 7. CDR3 length: 15 residues. The CDR3 bases are TGCGCCAGCAGCATAAAGACAGGGCCGAACACTGAAGCTTTCTTT. The encoded protein is CASSIKTGPNTEAFF.

This clonotype showed up many times. The genes are TRBV20-1 and TRBJ2-5, with TRBD2 identical over 8 bases. V gave up 3 bases and J gave up 5 bases; unmatched junction bases: 5. This CDR3 region has 13 residues. Germline V lookup: CDR1 DFQATT, CDR2 SNEGSKA (reference sequence). CDR3 region: CSARRTSFETQYF. CDR3 DNA: TGCAGTGCTAGGAGGACTAGCTTCGAGACCCAGTACTTC.

This clonotype was counted many times. This sequence joins TRBV28 and TRBJ1-1; the match to TRBD1 covers 8 bases. CDR1 is MDHEN and CDR2 is SYDVKM in the germline V gene. The CDR3 length is 14 residues. V gave up 2 bases and J gave up 5 bases; unmatched junction bases: 4. CDR3 residues: CASSLTGGETEAFF. The DNA of the CDR3 is TGTGCCAGCAGTTTAACAGGGGGAGAGACTGAAGCTTTCTTT.

This clonotype appeared many times. The chain links TRBV10-2 to TRBJ2-7, with D perhaps matching TRBD1 (5 bases). There are 12 residues in the CDR3. The germline V gene has CDR1 WSHSY and CDR2 SAAADI. Trimming took 10 bases from V and 7 from J, leaving 17 bases between them. The DNA of the CDR3 is TGCGCCACTAAAATCGCCCAGGGAGAGCAGTACTTC. This codes for CATKIAQGEQYF.

This clonotype was counted at least ten times. The rearrangement links TRBV4-1 to TRBJ1-1; maybe TRBD1 (6 bases). CDR1 MGHRA and CDR2 YSYEKL come from the germline V gene. The ends were cut back, 1 base at V and 5 bases at J, with 11 bases in the middle. This CDR3 has 14 amino acids. The CDR3 DNA is TGCGCCAGCAGCCAAGGGGGGGGCGAGACTGAAGCTTTCTTT. This sequence encodes CASSQGGGETEAFF.

This clonotype has at least ten counts. The chain combines TRBV10-2 with TRBJ1-2; tentative D call: TRBD1 (5 bases). CDR1 and CDR2 (germline): WSHSY, SAAADI. CDR3 length equals 15 residues. Trimming left V 1 base short and J 6 bases short, with 15 bases between. In DNA form, the CDR3 reads TGCGCCAGCAGTGAGTGGGGGGGACGGACCAATGGCTACACCTTC. Translated: CASSEWGGRTNGYTF.

This clonotype was found many times. The chain has TRBV6-2 or TRBV6-3 and TRBJ2-7; 11 bases line up with TRBD1. This CDR3 has 14 residues. The V gene end was trimmed by 6 bases and the J gene end by 4 bases; junction bases not matched to a gene: 5. The germline V gene has CDR1 MNHEY and CDR2 SVGEGT. The CDR3 DNA reads as TGTGCCAGCAGAAGGACAGGGGGCCTTTACGAGCAGTACTTC. Its protein is CASRRTGGLYEQYF.

This clonotype was found once. J is TRBJ2-2 and V is TRBV19, with D tentatively TRBD2 (6 bases). Per germline, CDR1 LNHDA and CDR2 SQIVND (reference sequence). This CDR3 is built from 15 residues. Trimming removed 5 bases at V and 5 bases at J, with 15 bases between. In nucleotides, the CDR3 is TGTGCCAGTAGTCCTAGCGTCCAAGTGACCGGGGAGCTGTTTTTT. This gives the protein CASSPSVQVTGELFF. Full variable domain (rest looked up from reference TRBV19 and TRBJ2-2): DGGITQSPKYLFRKEGQNVTLSCEQNLNHDAMYWYRQDPGQGLRLIYYSQIVNDFQKGDIAEGYSVSREKKESFPLTVTSAQKNPTAFYLCASSPSVQVTGELFFGEGSRLTVL.

The table lists this clonotype with many counts. The chain carries TRBV13 and TRBJ1-5; the D is unclear. The CDR3 sequence is 13 residues long. CDR1 and CDR2 from the germline V gene are PRHDT and FYEKMQ (reference sequence). V lost 6 bases, J lost 5 bases, and 11 bases lay in between. The DNA of the CDR3 is TGTGCCAGCAGTCAGAACACGGATCAGCCCCAGCATTTT. Residues: CASSQNTDQPQHF.

This clonotype was detected only a few times. This sequence joins TRBV10-3 and TRBJ1-1; TRBD1 aligns across 7 bases. Germline assignment: CDR1 ENHRY and CDR2 SYGVKD. This CDR3 spans 13 amino acids. Trimming took 5 bases from V and 3 from J; bases not matched to a gene: 3. The CDR3 loop reads CAISPGGDTEAFF. CDR3 DNA sequence: TGTGCCATCAGTCCAGGGGGTGACACTGAAGCTTTCTTT.

V and J are TRBV12-3 or TRBV12-4 and TRBJ1-2; D gene unclear. Trimming left V 4 bases short and J 1 base short, with 16 bases between. The CDR3 contains 16 residues. CDR3 coding DNA: TGTGCCAGCAGTTCCCTCGAGGCAGATAGTAACTATGGCTACACCTTC. This gives the protein CASSSLEADSNYGYTF.

In the case of this clonotype: This may be a read error, as it is one base from a much larger clone. This chain links TRBV6-2 or TRBV6-3 with TRBJ2-6, with D hard to call. V gave up 7 bases and J gave up 1 base, with 5 bases separating them. The germline V gene encodes CDR1 MNHEY and CDR2 SVGEGT. CDR3 length: 13 residues. The CDR3 spells CASKGSGANVLTF. CDR3 nucleotide sequence: TGTGCCAGCAAGGGATCTGGGGCCAACGTCCTGACTTTC.

This clonotype was seen ten or more times. The V gene is TRBV7-2, the J gene TRBJ1-1; D is uncertain. Between the trimmed V and J ends, which lost 2 bases and 1 base, there was a span of 11 bases. There are 15 residues in the CDR3. CDR1 SGHTA and CDR2 FQGNSA come from the germline V gene. CDR3 nucleotides: TGTGCCAGCAGCTTATGGAGTAGGAGGAACACTGAAGCTTTCTTT. This encodes CASSLWSRRNTEAFF.

This clonotype was observed a handful of times. This sequence may be a read error, since a much larger clone differs from it by one base. The chain employs TRBV12-3 or TRBV12-4 and TRBJ1-1; 7 bases agree with TRBD1. The CDR3 is 14 residues long. In nucleotides, the CDR3 is TGTGCCAGCTCGAAACAGGGGAGGAACACTGAAGCTTGCTTT. Protein product: CASSKQGRNTEACF.

This clonotype was counted at least ten times. This rearrangement joins TRBV7-2 to TRBJ2-5, with 8 bases aligning to TRBD2. The ends lost 3 bases at V and 4 bases at J; junction bases unmatched: 4. CDR3 length equals 14 residues. Germline values: CDR1 SGHTA, CDR2 FQGNSA. In DNA form, the CDR3 reads TGTGCCAGCAGCTTCGCGGGGGGCGGAGAGACCCAGTACTTC. Translated: CASSFAGGGETQYF.

This clonotype was seen at least ten times. A much larger clone sits a single nucleotide away, making a read error possible. The chain joins TRBV6-5 to TRBJ2-5, with TRBD2 matching 7 bases. This CDR3 region has 15 residues. Germline V gene data show CDR1 as MNHEY and CDR2 as SVGAGI. The CDR3 sequence is CANSYLGGFQETQYF. The CDR3 nucleotides are TGTGCCAACAGTTATTTGGGGGGGTTCCAAGAGACCCAGTACTTC.

The J gene is TRBJ2-2, the V gene TRBV12-3 or TRBV12-4, with a tentative D call TRBD2 (6 bases). Deletions cut 7 bases from V and 4 bases from J, with 22 bases between. The CDR3 loop spans 17 amino acids. DNA of the CDR3: TGTGCCAGCACTCGCCTTGTCGGGAGTTCTGCCACCGGGGAGCTGTTTTTT. Translation gives CASTRLVGSSATGELFF.

This clonotype has just a few counts. The chain has TRBV7-8 and TRBJ1-5; tentatively, D is TRBD1 (5 bases). The CDR3 loop spans 16 amino acids. Trimming left V 0 bases short and J 2 bases short, with 11 bases between. From germline, CDR1 is SGHVS and CDR2 FQNEAQ. Written as DNA, the CDR3 is TGTGCCAGCAGCTTAGCTGGCAGGGCTGGCAATCAGCCCCAGCATTTT. This gives the protein CASSLAGRAGNQPQHF.

In its sample, this clonotype was seen many times. The V gene is TRBV2, the J gene TRBJ1-2; no clear D gene. CDR1 and CDR2 from the germline V gene are SNHLY and FYNNEI. Trimming shortened V by 6 bases and J by 6 bases, and 14 bases separated the two germline ends. The CDR3 covers 13 residues. Written as DNA, the CDR3 is TGTGCCAGCAGCGCGGACGGTCTGAATGGCTACACCTTC. Translated, it gives CASSADGLNGYTF. The whole variable domain, remainder taken from reference TRBV2 and TRBJ1-2, is EPEVTQTPSHQVTQMGQEVILRCVPISNHLYFYWYRQILGQKVEFLVSFYNNEISEKSEIFDDQFSVERPDGSNFTLKIRSTKLEDSAMYFCASSADGLNGYTFGSGTRLTVV.

The chain links TRBV12-3 or TRBV12-4 to TRBJ1-1; D ambiguous. The CDR3 is made up of 12 amino acids. Trimming shortened V by 9 bases and J by 8 bases, and 16 bases separated the two germline ends. The CDR3 spells CASQGWEAEAFF. CDR3 nucleotide sequence: TGTGCCAGTCAAGGGTGGGAGGCCGAAGCTTTCTTT.

The chain joins TRBV5-5 to TRBJ1-1; TRBD1 is a possible D gene (6 bases). This CDR3 has 15 amino acids. V lost 3 bases and J 3 bases, leaving 15 bases between the germline ends. Per the germline V gene, CDR1 is SGHKS and CDR2 is YYEKEE (reference sequence). Written as DNA, the CDR3 is TGTGCCAGCAGCTACTTCCCTCAGGGGTACACTGAAGCTTTCTTT. Translation: CASSYFPQGYTEAFF.

This clonotype was found many times. V and J are TRBV6-2 or TRBV6-3 and TRBJ1-1; 7 bases match TRBD1. This CDR3 contains 19 residues. Germline V lookup: CDR1 MNHEY, CDR2 SVGEGT. V lost 0 bases and J lost 3; bases outside the gene matches: 16. CDR3 residues: CASSYSTEQGQVADTEAFF. The CDR3 DNA reads TGTGCCAGCAGTTACTCGACCGAACAGGGGCAGGTCGCGGACACTGAAGCTTTCTTT.